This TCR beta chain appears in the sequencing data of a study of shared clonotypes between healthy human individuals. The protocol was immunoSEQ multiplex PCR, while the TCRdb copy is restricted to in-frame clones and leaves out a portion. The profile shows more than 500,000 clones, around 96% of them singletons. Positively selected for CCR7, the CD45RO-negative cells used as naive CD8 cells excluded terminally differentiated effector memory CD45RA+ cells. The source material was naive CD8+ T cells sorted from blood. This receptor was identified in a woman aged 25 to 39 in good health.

In DNA form, the CDR3 reads TGCAGCGTTGTGGGAAAACCCATGAACACTGAAGCTTTCTTT. It yields the protein CSVVGKPMNTEAFF. This chain joins TRBV29-1 and TRBJ1-1; D is undetermined. Trimming took 4 bases from V and 0 from J, leaving 12 bases between them. This CDR3 has 14 amino acids. Per the germline V gene, CDR1 is SQVTM and CDR2 is ANQGSEA.